This T cell receptor (beta chain) came from a study of OX40 agonist ivuxolimab in advanced cancers. The CDR3 runs to 14 residues. Germline V gene data show CDR1 as LNHDA and CDR2 as SQIVND (reference sequence). Trimming took off 7 bases at V and 5 bases at J, with 17 bases between the two ends. Method: immunoSEQ multiplex PCR; TCRdb's copy keeps in-frame clones and lacks some. There are about 96,000 clones in the sample; about 84% occur only once, and 5.8% lies in the top ten. The chain recombines TRBV19 with TRBJ1-1; D may be TRBD1 (6 bases). This sequence originates from an adult with an advanced solid tumor such as melanoma, head and neck, liver or kidney cancer. The material was CD4+ or CD8+ T cells sorted from blood, obtained in a trial of the OX40 agonist ivuxolimab. CDR3 in DNA: TGTGCCAGTACCGCCTCGAGCAGGGGTACTGAAGCTTTCTTT. Translating it yields CASTASSRGTEAFF. Supplemented by reference TRBV19 and TRBJ1-1, the full variable domain reads DGGITQSPKYLFRKEGQNVTLSCEQNLNHDAMYWYRQDPGQGLRLIYYSQIVNDFQKGDIAEGYSVSREKKESFPLTVTSAQKNPTAFYLCASTASSRGTEAFFGQGTRLTVV.